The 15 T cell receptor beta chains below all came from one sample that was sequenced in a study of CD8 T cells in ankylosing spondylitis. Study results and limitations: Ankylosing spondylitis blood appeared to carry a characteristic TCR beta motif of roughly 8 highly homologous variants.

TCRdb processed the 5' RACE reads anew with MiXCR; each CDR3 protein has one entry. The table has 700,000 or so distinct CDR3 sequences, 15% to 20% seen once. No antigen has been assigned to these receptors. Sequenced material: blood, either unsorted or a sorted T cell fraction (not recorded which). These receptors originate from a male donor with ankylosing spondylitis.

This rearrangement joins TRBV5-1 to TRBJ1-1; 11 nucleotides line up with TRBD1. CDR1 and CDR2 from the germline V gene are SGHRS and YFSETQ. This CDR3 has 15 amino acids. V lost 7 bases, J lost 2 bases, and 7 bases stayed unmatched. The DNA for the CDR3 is TGCGCCAGCGGACCCGGACAGGGGGCAAACACTGAAGCTTTCTTT. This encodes CASGPGQGANTEAFF.

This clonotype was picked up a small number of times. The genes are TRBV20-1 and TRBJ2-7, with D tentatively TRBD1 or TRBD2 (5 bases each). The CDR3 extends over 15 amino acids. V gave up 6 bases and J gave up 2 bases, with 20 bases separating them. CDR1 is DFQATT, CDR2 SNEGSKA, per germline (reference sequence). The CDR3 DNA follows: TGCAGTGCCAGTACACGTGGGACGGTCGCCTACGAGCAGTACTTC. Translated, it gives CSASTRGTVAYEQYF.

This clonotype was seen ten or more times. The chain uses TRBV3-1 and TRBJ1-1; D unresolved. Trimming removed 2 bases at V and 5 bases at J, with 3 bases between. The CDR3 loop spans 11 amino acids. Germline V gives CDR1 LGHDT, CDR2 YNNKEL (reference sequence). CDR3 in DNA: TGTGCCAGCAGCCAATCAACTGAAGCTTTCTTT. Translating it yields CASSQSTEAFF.

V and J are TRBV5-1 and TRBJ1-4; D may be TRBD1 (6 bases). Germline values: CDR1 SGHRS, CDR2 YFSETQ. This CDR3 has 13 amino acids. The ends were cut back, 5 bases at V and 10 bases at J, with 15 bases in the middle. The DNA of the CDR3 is TGCGCCAGCAGGACCCCAGGGGTGGGAAAACTGTTTTTT. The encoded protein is CASRTPGVGKLFF.

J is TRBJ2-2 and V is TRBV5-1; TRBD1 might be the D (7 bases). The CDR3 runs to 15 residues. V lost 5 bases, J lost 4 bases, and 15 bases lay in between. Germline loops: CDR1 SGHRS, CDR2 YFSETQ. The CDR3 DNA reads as TGCGCCAGCAGGACCCCAGGGGGGAGCACCGGGGAGCTGTTTTTT. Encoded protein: CASRTPGGSTGELFF.

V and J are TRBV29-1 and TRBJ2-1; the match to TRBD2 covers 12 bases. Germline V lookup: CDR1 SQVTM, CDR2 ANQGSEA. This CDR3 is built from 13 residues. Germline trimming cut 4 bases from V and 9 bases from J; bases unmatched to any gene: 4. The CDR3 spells CSVGLAGEGEQFF. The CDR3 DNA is TGCAGCGTTGGACTAGCGGGGGAGGGTGAGCAGTTCTTC.

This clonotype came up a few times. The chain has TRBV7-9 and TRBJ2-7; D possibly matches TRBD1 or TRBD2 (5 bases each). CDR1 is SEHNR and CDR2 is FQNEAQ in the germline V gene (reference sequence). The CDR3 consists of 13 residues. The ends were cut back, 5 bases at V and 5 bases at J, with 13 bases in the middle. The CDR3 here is CASSHVEGHEQYF. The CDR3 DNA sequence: TGTGCCAGCAGCCACGTAGAGGGGCACGAGCAGTACTTC. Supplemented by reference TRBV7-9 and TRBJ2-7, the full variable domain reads DTGVSQNPRHKITKRGQNVTFRCDPISEHNRLYWYRQTLGQGPEFLTYFQNEAQLEKSRLLSDRFSAERPKGSFSTLEIQRTEQGDSAMYLCASSHVEGHEQYFGPGTRLTVT.

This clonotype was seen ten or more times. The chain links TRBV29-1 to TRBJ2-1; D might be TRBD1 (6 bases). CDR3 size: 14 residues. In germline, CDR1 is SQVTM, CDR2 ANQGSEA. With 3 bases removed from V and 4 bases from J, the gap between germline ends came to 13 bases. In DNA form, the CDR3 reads TGCAGCGTTGATTGGCAGGACAGTTACAATGAGCAGTTCTTC. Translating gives CSVDWQDSYNEQFF.

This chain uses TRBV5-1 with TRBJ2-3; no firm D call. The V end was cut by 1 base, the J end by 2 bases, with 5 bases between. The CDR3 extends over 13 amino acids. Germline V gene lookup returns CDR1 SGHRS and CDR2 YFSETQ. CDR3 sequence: CASSLWPTDTQYF. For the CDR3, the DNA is TGCGCCAGCAGCTTGTGGCCCACAGATACGCAGTATTTT.

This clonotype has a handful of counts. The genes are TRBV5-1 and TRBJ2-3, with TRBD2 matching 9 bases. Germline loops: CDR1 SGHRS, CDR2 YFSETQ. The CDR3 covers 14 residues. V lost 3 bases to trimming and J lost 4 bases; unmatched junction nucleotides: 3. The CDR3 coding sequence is TGCGCCAGCAGCTCTGGACTAGCGCCAGATACGCAGTATTTT. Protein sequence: CASSSGLAPDTQYF.

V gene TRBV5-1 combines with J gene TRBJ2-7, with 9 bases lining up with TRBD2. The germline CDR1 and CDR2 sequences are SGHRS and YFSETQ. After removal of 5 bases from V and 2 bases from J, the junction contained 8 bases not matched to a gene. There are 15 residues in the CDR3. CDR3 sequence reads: CASSSFAGGPYEQYF. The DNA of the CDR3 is TGCGCCAGCAGTTCATTTGCGGGAGGGCCCTACGAGCAGTACTTC.

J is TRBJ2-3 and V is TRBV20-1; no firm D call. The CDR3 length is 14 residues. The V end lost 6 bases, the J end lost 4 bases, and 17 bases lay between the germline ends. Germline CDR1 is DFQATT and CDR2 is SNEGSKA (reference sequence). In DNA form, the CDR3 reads TGCAGTGCGGTCCGGCCCCCAGTGGCAGATACGCAGTATTTT. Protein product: CSAVRPPVADTQYF.

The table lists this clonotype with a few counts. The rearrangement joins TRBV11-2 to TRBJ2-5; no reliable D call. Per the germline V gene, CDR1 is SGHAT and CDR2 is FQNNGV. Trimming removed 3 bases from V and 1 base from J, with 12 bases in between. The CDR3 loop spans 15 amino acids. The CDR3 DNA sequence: TGTGCCAGCAGCTTGAGTTGGGGAAGCCAAGAGACCCAGTACTTC. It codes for CASSLSWGSQETQYF.

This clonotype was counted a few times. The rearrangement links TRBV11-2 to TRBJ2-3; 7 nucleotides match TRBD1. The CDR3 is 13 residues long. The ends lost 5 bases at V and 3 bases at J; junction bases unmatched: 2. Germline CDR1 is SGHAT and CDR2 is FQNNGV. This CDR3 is CASSMGQTDTQYF. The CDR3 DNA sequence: TGTGCCAGCAGCATGGGACAGACAGATACGCAGTATTTT.

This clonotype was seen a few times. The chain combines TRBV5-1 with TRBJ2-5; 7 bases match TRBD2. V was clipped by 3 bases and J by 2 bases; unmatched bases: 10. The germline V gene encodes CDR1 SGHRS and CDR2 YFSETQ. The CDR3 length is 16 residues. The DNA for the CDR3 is TGCGCCAGCAGCTCCGGACTAGAATACTCTCAAGAGACCCAGTACTTC. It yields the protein CASSSGLEYSQETQYF.